The 8 T cell receptor beta chains reported below all come from one sample, sequenced in a study of cytomegalovirus exposure and HLA in healthy donors. PCR primers comprised 60 Vbeta and 13 Jbeta primers. The protocol was immunoSEQ multiplex PCR, while the TCRdb copy is restricted to in-frame clones and leaves out a portion. The top ten clones hold more than 5% of a sample with some 90,000 clones, approximately 64% of them seen once. The material sequenced was PBMCs. The receptors were sampled from a boy aged 10-17 years in good health and CMV-seropositive.

The chain employs TRBV6-5 and TRBJ2-3, with D perhaps matching TRBD1 (5 bases). Deletions cut 3 bases from V and 3 bases from J, with 13 bases between. The CDR3 runs 15 residues. Germline V CDR1 and CDR2: MNHEY, SVGAGI. The CDR3 here is CASSYNRKTTDTQYF. The CDR3 region has the DNA TGTGCCAGCAGTTATAACAGGAAGACTACAGATACGCAGTATTTT.

CDR3 loop: CASSYPQGVNSPLHF. The CDR3 bases are TGTGCCAGCAGCTACCCTCAGGGGGTAAATTCACCCCTCCACTTT. The V gene is TRBV11-2, the J gene TRBJ1-6; the match to TRBD1 covers 7 bases. The CDR3 is 15 residues long. The germline CDR1 and CDR2 sequences are SGHAT and FQNNGV. V lost 4 bases and J lost 7; bases outside the gene matches: 7.

V usage is TRBV2 and J usage is TRBJ2-3, with 7 nucleotides matching TRBD1. The CDR3 extends over 13 amino acids. CDR1 and CDR2 from the germline V gene are SNHLY and FYNNEI. The J segment lost 1 base and the V segment lost 7 bases, leaving 2 bases of the junction unmatched. The CDR3 coding sequence is TGTGCCAGCAACGGACAGGGCACAGATACGCAGTATTTT. Protein: CASNGQGTDTQYF.

This clone occurred once. V usage is TRBV27 and J usage is TRBJ1-1; 9 nucleotides line up with TRBD1. The CDR3 is 14 residues long. Trimming cost V 5 bases and J 5 bases; bases outside gene matches: 6. Germline CDR1 reads MNHEY; CDR2 reads SMNVEV (reference sequence). The DNA of the CDR3 is TGTGCCAGCAGTCCGGGACAGGGTTGGACTGAAGCTTTCTTT. Protein sequence: CASSPGQGWTEAFF.

This clone showed up just a few times. This chain uses TRBV19 with TRBJ2-7, with 10 bases matching TRBD1. V gave up 6 bases and J gave up 0 bases; unmatched junction bases: 17. In germline, CDR1 is LNHDA, CDR2 SQIVND (reference sequence). The CDR3 extends over 19 amino acids. The CDR3 spells CASSKIRGQGTISSYEQYF. CDR3 DNA sequence: TGTGCCAGTAGCAAAATACGGGGACAGGGGACTATCAGCTCCTACGAGCAGTACTTC.

The chain is built from TRBV5-1 and TRBJ2-2, with TRBD2 matching 9 bases. Trimming took 4 bases from V and 4 from J; bases not matched to a gene: 5. The CDR3 runs 15 residues. Germline loops: CDR1 SGHRS, CDR2 YFSETQ. CDR3 sequence (DNA): TGCGCCAGCAGCACACCTAGCGGGGCCACCGGGGAGCTGTTTTTT. Protein sequence: CASSTPSGATGELFF.

This chain links TRBV19 with TRBJ1-4; 7 bases align to TRBD1. From germline, CDR1 is LNHDA and CDR2 SQIVND (reference sequence). J gave up 0 bases and V 3 bases, and 7 bases lay outside the gene matches. The CDR3 has 17 residues. Here the CDR3 DNA reads TGTGCCAGTAGTATCTCGGGACAGACTGCAACTAATGAAAAACTGTTTTTT. Translating it yields CASSISGQTATNEKLFF. The variable domain in full, completed from reference TRBV19 and TRBJ1-4, reads DGGITQSPKYLFRKEGQNVTLSCEQNLNHDAMYWYRQDPGQGLRLIYYSQIVNDFQKGDIAEGYSVSREKKESFPLTVTSAQKNPTAFYLCASSISGQTATNEKLFFGSGTQLSVL.

The chain joins TRBV23-1 to TRBJ1-5; 7 bases map to TRBD1. TRBV23-1 is an ORF; its function is uncertain. The CDR3 has 17 amino acids. The trim removed 0 bases at V and 2 bases at J, leaving 7 bases unmatched. DNA for the CDR3: TGCGCCAGCAGTCAATCGTTAGGGGGCGGCGGCAATCAGCCCCAGCATTTT. Translating it yields CASSQSLGGGGNQPQHF.